This T cell receptor (beta chain) was recorded in a study of cytomegalovirus exposure and HLA in healthy donors. Study-level findings and limits: Altogether, 150 to 200 TCR beta chains were recorded as cytomegalovirus-associated.

Comment on this clone: Its antigen remains unknown.

Libraries were prepared by immunoSEQ multiplex PCR; TCRdb keeps only in-frame clonotypes and omits some of them. The profile shows more than 300,000 clones, more than 80% of them singletons. The CDR3 length is 14 residues. Germline loops: CDR1 SNHLY, CDR2 FYNNEI. V was shortened by 4 bases and J by 8 bases, with 17 bases between the two germline ends. The sequence derives from a woman between 18 and 29 years old in good health and CMV-seronegative. The chain combines TRBV2 with TRBJ1-2, with a weak D call TRBD1 (5 bases). Sequencing was performed on PBMCs. This CDR3 is CASSASPGSRGYTF. The DNA of the CDR3 is TGTGCCAGCAGTGCGTCACCAGGGTCGCGCGGCTACACCTTC.